This T cell receptor (beta chain) emerged from a study of T cells after yellow fever vaccination. Study observations and caveats: Reappearing after the booster were most of the clones from primary vaccination (less than 97% CD4, 88% CD8).

Trimming removed 3 bases from V and 2 bases from J, with 13 bases in between. Germline lookup yields CDR1 SGHRS and CDR2 YFSETQ. The CDR3 has 15 amino acids. About this clonotype: What it binds is unknown.

The 5'RACE template-switching step produced TCR cDNA and added a universal primer site and UMIs. TCRdb passed the 5' RACE reads through MiXCR, listing each CDR3 protein once. The table includes about 300,000 distinct CDR3 sequences, 8.7% detected once. The source was CD4+ T cells sorted from PBMCs, collected 5 days after the yellow fever booster vaccination. The sequence was collected from a man aged 18 to 35 who received the YFV17D yellow fever vaccine. This sequence joins TRBV5-1 and TRBJ2-3, with D tentatively TRBD2 (6 bases). The CDR3: CASSSHGTYTDTQYF. In DNA form, the CDR3 reads TGCGCCAGCAGCTCACACGGGACTTACACAGATACGCAGTATTTT.